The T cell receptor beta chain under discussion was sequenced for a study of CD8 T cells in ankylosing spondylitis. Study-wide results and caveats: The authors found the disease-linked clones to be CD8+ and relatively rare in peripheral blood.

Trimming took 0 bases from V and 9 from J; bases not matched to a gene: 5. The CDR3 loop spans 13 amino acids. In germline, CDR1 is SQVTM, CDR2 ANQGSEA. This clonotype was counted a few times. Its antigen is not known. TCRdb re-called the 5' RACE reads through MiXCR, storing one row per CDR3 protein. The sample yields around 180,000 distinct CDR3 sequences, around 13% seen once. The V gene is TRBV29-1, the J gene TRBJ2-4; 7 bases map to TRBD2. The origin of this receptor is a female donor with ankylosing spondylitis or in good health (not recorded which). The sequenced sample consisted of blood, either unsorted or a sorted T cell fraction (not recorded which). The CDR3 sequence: CSVEDQGGSIQYF. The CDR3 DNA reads TGCAGCGTTGAAGATCAGGGCGGGAGCATTCAGTACTTC. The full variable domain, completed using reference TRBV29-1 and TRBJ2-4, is SAVISQKPSRDICQRGTSLTIQCQVDSQVTMMFWYRQQPGQSLTLIATANQGSEATYESGFVIDKFPISRPNLTFSTLTVSNMSPEDSSIYLCSVEDQGGSIQYFGAGTRLSVL.